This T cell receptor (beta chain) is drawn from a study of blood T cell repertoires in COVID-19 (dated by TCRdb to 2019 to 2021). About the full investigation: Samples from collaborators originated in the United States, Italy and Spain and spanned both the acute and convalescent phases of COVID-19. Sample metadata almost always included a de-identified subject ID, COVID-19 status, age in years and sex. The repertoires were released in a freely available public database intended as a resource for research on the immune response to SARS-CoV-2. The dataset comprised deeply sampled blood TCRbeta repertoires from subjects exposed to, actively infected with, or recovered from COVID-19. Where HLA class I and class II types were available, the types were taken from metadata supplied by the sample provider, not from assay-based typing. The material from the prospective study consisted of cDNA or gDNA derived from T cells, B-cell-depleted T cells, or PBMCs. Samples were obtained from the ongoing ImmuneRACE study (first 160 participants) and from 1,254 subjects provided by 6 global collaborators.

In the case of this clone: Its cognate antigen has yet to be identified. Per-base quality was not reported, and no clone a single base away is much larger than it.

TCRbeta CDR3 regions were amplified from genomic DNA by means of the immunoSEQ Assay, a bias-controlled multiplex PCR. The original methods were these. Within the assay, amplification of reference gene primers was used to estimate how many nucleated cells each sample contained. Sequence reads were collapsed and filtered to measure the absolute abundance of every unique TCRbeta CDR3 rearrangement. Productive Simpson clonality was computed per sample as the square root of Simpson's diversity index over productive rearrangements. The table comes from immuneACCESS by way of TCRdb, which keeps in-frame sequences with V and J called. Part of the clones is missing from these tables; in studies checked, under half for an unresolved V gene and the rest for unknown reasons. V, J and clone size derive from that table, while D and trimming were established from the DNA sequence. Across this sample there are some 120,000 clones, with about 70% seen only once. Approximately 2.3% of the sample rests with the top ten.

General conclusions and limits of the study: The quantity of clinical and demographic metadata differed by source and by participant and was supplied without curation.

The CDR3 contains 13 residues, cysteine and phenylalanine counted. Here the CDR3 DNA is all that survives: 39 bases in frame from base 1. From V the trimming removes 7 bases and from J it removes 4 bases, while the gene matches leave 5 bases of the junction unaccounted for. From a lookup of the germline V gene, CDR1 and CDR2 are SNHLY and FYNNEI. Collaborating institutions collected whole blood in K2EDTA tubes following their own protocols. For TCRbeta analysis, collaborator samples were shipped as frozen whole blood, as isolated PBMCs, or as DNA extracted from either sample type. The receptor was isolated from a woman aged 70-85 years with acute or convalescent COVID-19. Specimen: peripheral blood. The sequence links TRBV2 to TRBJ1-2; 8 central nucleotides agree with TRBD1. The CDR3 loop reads CASIAGTGYGYTF. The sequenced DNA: TGTGCCAGCATTGCTGGGACAGGCTATGGCTACACCTTC.